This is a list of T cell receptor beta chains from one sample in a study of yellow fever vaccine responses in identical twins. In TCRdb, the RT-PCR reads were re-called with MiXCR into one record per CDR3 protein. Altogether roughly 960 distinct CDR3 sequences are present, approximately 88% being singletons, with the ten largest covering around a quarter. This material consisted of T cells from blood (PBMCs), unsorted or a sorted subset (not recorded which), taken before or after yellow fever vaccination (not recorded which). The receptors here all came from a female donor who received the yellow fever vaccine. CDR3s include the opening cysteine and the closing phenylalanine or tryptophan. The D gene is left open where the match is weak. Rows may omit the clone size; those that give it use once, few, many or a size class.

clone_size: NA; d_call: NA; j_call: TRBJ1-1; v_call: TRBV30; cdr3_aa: CAWSVDGRNTEAFF; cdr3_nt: TGTGCCTGGAGTGTAGACGGGAGGAACACTGAAGCTTTCTTT
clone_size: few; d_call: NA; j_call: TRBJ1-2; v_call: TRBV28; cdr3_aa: CASSSNYGYTF; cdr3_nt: TGTGCCAGCAGTTCGAACTATGGCTACACCTTC
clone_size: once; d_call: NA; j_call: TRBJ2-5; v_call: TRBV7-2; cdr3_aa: CASPPTSDSQETQYF; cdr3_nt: TGTGCCAGCCCACCGACTTCAGACAGCCAAGAGACCCAGTACTTC
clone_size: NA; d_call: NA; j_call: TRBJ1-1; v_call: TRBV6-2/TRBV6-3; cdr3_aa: CASSYSRTQNTEAFF; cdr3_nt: TGTGCCAGCAGTTACTCAAGGACCCAAAACACTGAAGCTTTCTTT
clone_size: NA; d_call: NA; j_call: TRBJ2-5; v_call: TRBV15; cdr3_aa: CATSRQKETQYF; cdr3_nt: TGTGCCACCAGCAGGCAGAAAGAGACCCAGTACTTC
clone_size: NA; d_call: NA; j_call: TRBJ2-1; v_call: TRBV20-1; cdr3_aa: CSARGGRGGGNEQFF; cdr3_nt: TGCAGTGCTAGAGGTGGCAGGGGAGGAGGAAATGAGCAGTTCTTC
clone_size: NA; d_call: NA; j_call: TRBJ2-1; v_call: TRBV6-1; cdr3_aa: CASSTRTGASGNEQFF; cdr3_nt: TGTGCCAGCAGTACCCGGACAGGGGCTAGCGGGAATGAGCAGTTCTTC
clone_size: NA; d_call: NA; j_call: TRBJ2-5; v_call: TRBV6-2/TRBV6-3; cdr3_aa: CASSYGRGRETQYF; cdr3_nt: TGTGCCAGCAGTTACGGGCGGGGGCGGGAGACCCAGTACTTC
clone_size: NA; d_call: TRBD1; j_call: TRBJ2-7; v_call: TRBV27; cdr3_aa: CASSGQEASYEQYF; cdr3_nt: TGTGCCAGCAGTGGACAGGAGGCCTCCTACGAGCAGTACTTC
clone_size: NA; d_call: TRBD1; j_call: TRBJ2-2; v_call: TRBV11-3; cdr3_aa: CASSSPTGGPNTGELFF; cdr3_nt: TGTGCCAGCAGCTCGCCCACAGGGGGCCCCAACACCGGGGAGCTGTTTTTT
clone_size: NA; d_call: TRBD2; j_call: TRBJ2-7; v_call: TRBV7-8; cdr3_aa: CASSHGEGVGYEQYF; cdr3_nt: TGTGCCAGCAGCCATGGGGAGGGAGTCGGGTACGAGCAGTACTTC
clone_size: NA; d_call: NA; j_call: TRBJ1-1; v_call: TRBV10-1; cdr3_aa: CAGGYRQNTEAFF; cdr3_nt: TGCGCCGGGGGGTATAGACAGAACACTGAAGCTTTCTTT
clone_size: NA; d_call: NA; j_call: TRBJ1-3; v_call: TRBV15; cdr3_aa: CATSRGGDGNTIYF; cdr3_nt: TGTGCCACCAGCAGAGGGGGAGATGGAAACACCATATATTTT
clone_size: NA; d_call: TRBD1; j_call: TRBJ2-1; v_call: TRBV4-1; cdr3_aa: CASSHWDRGRFDEQFF; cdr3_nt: TGCGCCAGCAGCCACTGGGACAGGGGGCGATTTGATGAGCAGTTCTTC
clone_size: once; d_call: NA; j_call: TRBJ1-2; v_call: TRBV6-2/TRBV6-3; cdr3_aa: CASSYLSNYGYTF; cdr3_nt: TGTGCCAGCAGTTACCTCTCTAACTATGGCTACACCTTC
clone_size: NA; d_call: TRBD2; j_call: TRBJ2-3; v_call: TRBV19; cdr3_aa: CASSSLAGGFTDTQYF; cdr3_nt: TGTGCCAGTAGTTCACTAGCGGGGGGTTTCACAGATACGCAGTATTTT
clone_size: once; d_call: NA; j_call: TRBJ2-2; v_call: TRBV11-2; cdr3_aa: CASSPYGTGELFF; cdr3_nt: TGTGCCAGCAGCCCCTATGGCACCGGGGAGCTGTTTTTT
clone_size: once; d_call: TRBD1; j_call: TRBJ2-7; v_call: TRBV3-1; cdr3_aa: CASSQETGAHYEQYF; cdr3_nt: TGTGCCAGCAGCCAGGAAACAGGGGCCCACTACGAGCAGTACTTC
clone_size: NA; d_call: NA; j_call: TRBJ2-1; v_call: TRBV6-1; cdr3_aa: CASGRTGNEQFF; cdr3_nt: TGTGCCAGCGGGAGGACAGGCAATGAGCAGTTCTTC
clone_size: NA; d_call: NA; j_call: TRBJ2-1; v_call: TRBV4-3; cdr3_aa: CASSQDIMEVSSYNEQFF; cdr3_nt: TGCGCCAGCAGCCAAGACATAATGGAGGTGAGCTCCTACAATGAGCAGTTCTTC
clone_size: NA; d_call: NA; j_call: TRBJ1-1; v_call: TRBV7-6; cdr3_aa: CASSLSGVTEAFF; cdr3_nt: TGTGCCAGCAGCTTATCGGGGGTCACTGAAGCTTTCTTT
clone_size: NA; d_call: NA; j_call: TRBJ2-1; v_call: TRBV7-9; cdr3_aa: CASGRGIEQFF; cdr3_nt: TGTGCCAGCGGCAGGGGAATTGAGCAGTTCTTC
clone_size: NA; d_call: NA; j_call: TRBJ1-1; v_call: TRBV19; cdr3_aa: CASSIGFENTEAFF; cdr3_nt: TGTGCCAGTAGTATAGGCTTCGAGAACACTGAAGCTTTCTTT
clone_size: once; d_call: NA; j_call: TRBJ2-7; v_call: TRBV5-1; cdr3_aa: CASSLALATYEQYF; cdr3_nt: TGCGCCAGCAGCTTGGCCTTAGCGACCTACGAGCAGTACTTC
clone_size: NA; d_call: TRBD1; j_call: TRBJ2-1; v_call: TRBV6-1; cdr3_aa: CASSLGQARIMDEQFF; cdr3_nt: TGTGCCAGCAGTCTTGGACAGGCGAGGATAATGGATGAGCAGTTCTTC
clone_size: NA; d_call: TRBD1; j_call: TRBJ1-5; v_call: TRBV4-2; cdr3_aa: CASSQVGGGGQPQHF; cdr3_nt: TGTGCCAGCAGCCAAGTGGGAGGGGGCGGGCAGCCCCAGCATTTT
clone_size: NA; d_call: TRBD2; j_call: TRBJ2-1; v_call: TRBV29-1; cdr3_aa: CSVMGLAEYNEQFF; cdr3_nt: TGCAGCGTAATGGGACTAGCGGAATACAATGAGCAGTTCTTC
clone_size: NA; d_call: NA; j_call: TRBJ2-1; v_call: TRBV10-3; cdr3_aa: CALPGEAYNEQFF; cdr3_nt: TGTGCCTTGCCGGGAGAGGCGTACAATGAGCAGTTCTTC
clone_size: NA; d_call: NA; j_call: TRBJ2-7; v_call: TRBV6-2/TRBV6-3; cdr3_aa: CASSYGRSSYEQYF; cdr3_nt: TGTGCCAGCAGTTACGGGCGGAGCTCCTACGAGCAGTACTTC
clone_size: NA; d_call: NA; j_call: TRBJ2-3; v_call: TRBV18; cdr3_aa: CASSSNAGGTQYF; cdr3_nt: TGTGCCAGCTCATCCAATGCCGGGGGTACGCAGTATTTT
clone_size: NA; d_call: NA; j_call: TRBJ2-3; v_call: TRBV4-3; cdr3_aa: CASSQEPGRRDTQYF; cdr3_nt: TGCGCCAGCAGCCAAGAACCTGGGCGGCGGGATACGCAGTATTTT
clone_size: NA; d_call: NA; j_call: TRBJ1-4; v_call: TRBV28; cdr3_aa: CASSRTEFEKLFF; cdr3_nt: TGTGCCAGCAGTAGAACGGAGTTTGAAAAACTGTTTTTT
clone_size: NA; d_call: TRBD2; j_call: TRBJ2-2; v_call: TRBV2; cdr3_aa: CASSSGLPKNTGELFF; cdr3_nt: TGTGCCAGCAGTTCGGGACTACCCAAGAACACCGGGGAGCTGTTTTTT
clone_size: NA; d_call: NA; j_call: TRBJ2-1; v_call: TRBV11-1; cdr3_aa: CAGKGLHNEQFF; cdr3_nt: TGTGCCGGAAAGGGATTACACAATGAGCAGTTCTTC
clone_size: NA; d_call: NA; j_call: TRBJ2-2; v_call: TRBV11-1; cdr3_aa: CASSLSSGELFF; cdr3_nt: TGTGCCAGCAGCCTCAGTTCCGGGGAGCTGTTTTTT
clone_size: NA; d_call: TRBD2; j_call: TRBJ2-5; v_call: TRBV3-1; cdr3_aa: CASSQFRGGPQETQYF; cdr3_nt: TGTGCCAGCAGCCAATTTCGGGGGGGCCCCCAAGAGACCCAGTACTTC
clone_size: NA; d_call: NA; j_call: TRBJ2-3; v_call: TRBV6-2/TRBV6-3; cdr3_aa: CASSYLTTDTQYF; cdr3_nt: TGTGCCAGCAGTTACCTCACAACAGATACGCAGTATTTT
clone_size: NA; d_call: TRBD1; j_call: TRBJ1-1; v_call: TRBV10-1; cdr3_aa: CASSESRTGRTEAFF; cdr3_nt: TGCGCCAGCAGTGAGTCCAGGACAGGGCGAACTGAAGCTTTCTTT
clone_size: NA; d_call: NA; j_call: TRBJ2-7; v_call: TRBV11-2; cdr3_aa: CASSPAGTSYEQYF; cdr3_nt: TGTGCCAGCAGCCCCGCCGGGACCTCCTACGAGCAGTACTTC
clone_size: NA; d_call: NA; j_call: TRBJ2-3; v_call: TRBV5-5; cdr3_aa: CASSWVAESTDTQYF; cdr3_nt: TGTGCCAGCAGCTGGGTAGCGGAGAGCACAGATACGCAGTATTTT
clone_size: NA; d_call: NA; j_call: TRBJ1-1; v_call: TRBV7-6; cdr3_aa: CASSLGLGNEAFF; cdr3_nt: TGTGCCAGCAGCTTAGGATTGGGTAATGAAGCTTTCTTT
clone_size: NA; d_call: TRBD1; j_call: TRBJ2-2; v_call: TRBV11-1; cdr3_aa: CASSMTGSTGELFF; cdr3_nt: TGTGCCAGCAGCATGACAGGGTCCACCGGGGAGCTGTTTTTT
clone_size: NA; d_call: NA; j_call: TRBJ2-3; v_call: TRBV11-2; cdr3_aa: CASSPQGADTQYF; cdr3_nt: TGTGCCAGCAGCCCACAGGGAGCAGATACGCAGTATTTT
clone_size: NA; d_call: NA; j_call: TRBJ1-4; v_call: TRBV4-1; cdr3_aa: CASSVTTGYEKLFF; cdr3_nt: TGCGCCAGCAGCGTTACCACAGGGTATGAAAAACTGTTTTTT
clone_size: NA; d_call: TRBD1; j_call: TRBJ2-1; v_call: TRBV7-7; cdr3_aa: CASRAGTGENEQFF; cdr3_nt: TGTGCTAGCAGAGCCGGGACAGGGGAAAATGAGCAGTTCTTC